This T cell receptor (beta chain) was observed in a study of glioma-infiltrating T cells after dendritic cell vaccination. Study-wide findings and caveats: Estimated pretreatment TIL content predicted outcome after dendritic cell vaccination.

Time point: after dendritic cell vaccination, including at tumor progression/relapse. All glioblastoma patients lacked an isocitrate dehydrogenase mutation. Clones were sequenced by immunoSEQ multiplex PCR, and TCRdb holds only the in-frame ones, with some missing. The sample consists of tens of thousands of clones, about nine tenths of them appearing once. As regards this clone: What it binds is not known.

Trimming left V 8 bases short and J 1 base short, with 5 bases between. Per germline, CDR1 SGHAT and CDR2 FQNNGV. This CDR3 comprises 11 residues. This receptor was taken from a human donor with glioblastoma. The chain joins TRBV11-2 to TRBJ2-5; D remains unclear. The material sequenced was blood, taken after dendritic cell vaccination. CDR3 DNA sequence: TGTGCCAGCTCTATCCAAGAGACCCAGTACTTC. It translates to CASSIQETQYF. The full variable domain, completed using reference TRBV11-2 and TRBJ2-5, is EAGVAQSPRYKIIEKRQSVAFWCNPISGHATLYWYQQILGQGPKLLIQFQNNGVVDDSQLPKDRFSAERLKGVDSTLKIQPAKLEDSAVYLCASSIQETQYFGPGTRLLVL.